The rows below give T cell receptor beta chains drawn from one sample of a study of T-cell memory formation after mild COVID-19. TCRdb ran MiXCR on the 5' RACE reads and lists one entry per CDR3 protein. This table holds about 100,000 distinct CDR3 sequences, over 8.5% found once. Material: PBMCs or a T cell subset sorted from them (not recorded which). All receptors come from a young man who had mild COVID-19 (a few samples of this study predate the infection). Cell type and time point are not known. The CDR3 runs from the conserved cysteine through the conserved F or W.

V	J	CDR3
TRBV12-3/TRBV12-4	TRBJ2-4	CASSSLGGIKNIQYF
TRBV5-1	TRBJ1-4	CASSPGRGKLFF
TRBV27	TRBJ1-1	CASSLKAGTGGTEAFF
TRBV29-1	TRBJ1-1	CSAVVLARAFF
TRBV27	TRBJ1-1	CASSPGRINTEAFF
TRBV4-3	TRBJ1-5	CASSQDRPAPQHF
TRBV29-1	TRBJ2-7	CSVEDREEGENYEQYF
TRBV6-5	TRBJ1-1	CASSYLSGRNTEAFF
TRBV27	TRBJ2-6	CASSLIRSGANVLTF
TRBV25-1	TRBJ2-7	CASSGASSISYEQYF
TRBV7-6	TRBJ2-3	CASSFTGRGFTDTQYF
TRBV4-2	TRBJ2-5	CASSAHVQGKETQYF
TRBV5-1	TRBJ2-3	CASSLIRVERIDTQYF
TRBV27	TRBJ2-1	CASSLRQAYNEQFF
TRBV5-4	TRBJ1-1	CASSPGSRTEAFF
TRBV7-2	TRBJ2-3	CASSFFAGVTSTDTQYF
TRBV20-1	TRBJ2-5	CSARSDGTGIVGTQYF
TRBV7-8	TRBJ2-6	CASSSYPASGANVLTF
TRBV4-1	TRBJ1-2	CASSQGSVQFYGYTF
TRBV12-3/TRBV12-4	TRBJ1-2	CASSFSGEDLNGYTF
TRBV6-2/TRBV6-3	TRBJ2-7	CASSPGRVSSYEQYF
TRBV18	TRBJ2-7	CASSPGTGTPYEQYF
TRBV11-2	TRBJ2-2	CASSASGELFF
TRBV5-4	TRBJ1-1	CASSLGGPLTEAFF
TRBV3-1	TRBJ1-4	CASSQDHWAGRNEKLFF
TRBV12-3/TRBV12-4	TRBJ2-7	CASSGVSYEQYF
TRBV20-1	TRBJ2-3	CSARDYSTDTQYF
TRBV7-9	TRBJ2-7	CASTHEGHHYEQYF
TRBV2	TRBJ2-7	CAVTGASTYEQYF
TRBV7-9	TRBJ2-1	CASSFTGSSYNEQFF
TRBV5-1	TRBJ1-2	CASSPGVEEYGYTF
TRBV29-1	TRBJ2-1	CSVPTGSSYNEQFF
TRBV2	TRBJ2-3	CASSGESKVDTQYF
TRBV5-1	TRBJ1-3	CASSSGTDHSSGNTIYF
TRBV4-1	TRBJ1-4	CASAQLRNEKLFF
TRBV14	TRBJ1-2	CASSHQGAYGYTF
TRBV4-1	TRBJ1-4	CASIPMTGAEKLFF
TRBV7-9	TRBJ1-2	CASSLDNSYGYTF
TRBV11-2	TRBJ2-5	CASSSPLTSGGETQYF
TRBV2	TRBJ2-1	CASTAGNEQFF
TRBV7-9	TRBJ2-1	CASSHGLAGNYNEQFF
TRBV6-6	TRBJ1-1	CASSYGVGGNTEAFF
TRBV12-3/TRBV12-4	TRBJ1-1	CASSTGEGTEAFF
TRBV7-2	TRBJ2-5	CASSFIGPPKETQYF